The T cell receptor beta chain described here comes from a study of Ad26.COV2.S vaccination and SARS-CoV-2 variants. The treatment was: some 20 received Ad26.COV2.S at low or high dose, single or two shots; about 5 received placebo; per-sample allocation not given. All samples were drawn on day 63, counting from the first vaccine or placebo injection. Measured with immunoSEQ multiplex PCR; TCRdb has only the in-frame clones, and not every one. The table records about 410,000 clones, about 88% of them present only once. Germline V CDR1 and CDR2: LNHDA, SQIVND (reference sequence). The CDR3 is 15 amino acids. Unmatched junction bases numbered 9, after V lost 3 bases and J lost 15 bases.

The V call is TRBV19, the J call TRBJ2-1; 15 positions match TRBD2. This specimen was peripheral blood, taken in a trial of Ad26.COV2.S vaccine versus placebo. This TCR came from a person aged 18-65 years who received the Ad26.COV2.S COVID-19 vaccine or a placebo. The CDR3 sequence: CASSIQPGLAGGGFF. The CDR3 coding sequence is TGTGCCAGTAGTATCCAGCCGGGACTAGCGGGAGGCGGGTTCTTC.